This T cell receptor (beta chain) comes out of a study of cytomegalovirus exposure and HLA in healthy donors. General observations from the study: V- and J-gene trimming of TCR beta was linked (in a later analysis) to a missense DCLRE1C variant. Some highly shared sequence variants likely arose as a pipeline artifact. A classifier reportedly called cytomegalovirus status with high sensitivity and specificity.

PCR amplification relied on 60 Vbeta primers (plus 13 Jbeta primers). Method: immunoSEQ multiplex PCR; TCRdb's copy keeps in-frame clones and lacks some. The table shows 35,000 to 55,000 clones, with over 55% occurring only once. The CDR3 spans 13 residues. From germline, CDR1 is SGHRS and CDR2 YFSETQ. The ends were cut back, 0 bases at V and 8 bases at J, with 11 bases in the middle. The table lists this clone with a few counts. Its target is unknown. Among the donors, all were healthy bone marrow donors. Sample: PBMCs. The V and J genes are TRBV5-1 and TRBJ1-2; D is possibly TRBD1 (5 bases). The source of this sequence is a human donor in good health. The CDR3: CASSLAGGEGYTF. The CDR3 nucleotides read TGCGCCAGCAGCTTGGCCGGGGGGGAAGGCTACACCTTC.